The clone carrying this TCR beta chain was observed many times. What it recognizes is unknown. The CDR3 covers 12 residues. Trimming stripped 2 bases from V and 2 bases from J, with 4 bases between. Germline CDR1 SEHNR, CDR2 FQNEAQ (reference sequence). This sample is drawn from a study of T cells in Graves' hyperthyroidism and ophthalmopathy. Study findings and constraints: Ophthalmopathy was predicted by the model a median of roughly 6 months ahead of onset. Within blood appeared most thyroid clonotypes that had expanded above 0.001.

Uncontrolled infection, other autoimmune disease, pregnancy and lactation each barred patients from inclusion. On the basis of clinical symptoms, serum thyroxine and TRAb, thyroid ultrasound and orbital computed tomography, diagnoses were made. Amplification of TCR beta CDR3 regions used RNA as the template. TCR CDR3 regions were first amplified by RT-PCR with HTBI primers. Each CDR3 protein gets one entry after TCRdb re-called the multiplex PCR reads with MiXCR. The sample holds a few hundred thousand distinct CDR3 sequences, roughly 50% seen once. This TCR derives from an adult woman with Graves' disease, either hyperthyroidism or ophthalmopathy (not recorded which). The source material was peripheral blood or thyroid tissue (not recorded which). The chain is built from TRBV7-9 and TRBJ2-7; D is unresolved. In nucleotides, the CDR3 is TGTGCCAGCAGCTTAACGACCTACGAGCAGTACTTC. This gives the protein CASSLTTYEQYF.